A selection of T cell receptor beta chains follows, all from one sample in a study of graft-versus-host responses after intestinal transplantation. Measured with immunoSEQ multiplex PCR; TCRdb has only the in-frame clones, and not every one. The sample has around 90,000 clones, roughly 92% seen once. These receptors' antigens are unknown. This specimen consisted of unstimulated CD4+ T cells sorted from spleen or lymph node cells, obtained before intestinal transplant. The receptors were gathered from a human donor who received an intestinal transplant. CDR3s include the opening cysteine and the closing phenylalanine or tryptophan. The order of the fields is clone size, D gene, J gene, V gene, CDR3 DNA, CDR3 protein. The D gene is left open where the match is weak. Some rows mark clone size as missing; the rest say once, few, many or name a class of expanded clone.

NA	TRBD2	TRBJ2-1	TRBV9	TGTGCCAGCAGCGGACTAGCGAGGGACTACAATGAGCAGTTCTTC	CASSGLARDYNEQFF
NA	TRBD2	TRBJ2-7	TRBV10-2	TGCGCCAGCAATAGCGGGACCTACGAGCAGTACTTC	CASNSGTYEQYF
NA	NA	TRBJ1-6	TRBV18	TGTGCCAGCTCGTTACAGGTCTCCTCCTATAATTCACCCCTCCACTTT	CASSLQVSSYNSPLHF
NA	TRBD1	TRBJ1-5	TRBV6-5	TGTGCCAGCAGTAGGACAGGGAATCAGCCCCAGCATTTT	CASSRTGNQPQHF
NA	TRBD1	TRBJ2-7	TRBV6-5	TGTGCCAGCAGGCGGGACAGGGTCTACGAGCAGTACTTC	CASRRDRVYEQYF
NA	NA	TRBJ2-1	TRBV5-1	TGCGCCAGCAGCTTGGGGCAGGGTGATCTAAATGAGCAGTTCTTC	CASSLGQGDLNEQFF
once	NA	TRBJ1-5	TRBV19	TGTGCCAGTAGTATACGTGGGAGCAATCAGCCCCAGCATTTT	CASSIRGSNQPQHF
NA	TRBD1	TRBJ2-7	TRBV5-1	TGCGCCAGCAGCTTGTCCGCGGGACAGGGTACTTCCGAGCAGTACTTC	CASSLSAGQGTSEQYF
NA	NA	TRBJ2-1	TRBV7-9	TGTGCCAGCAGCCCAGACGGGGGAGCCCTTTCCTCCTACAATGAGCAGTTCTTC	CASSPDGGALSSYNEQFF
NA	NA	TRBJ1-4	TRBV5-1	TGCGCCAGCGATTGGTTAAATGAAAAACTGTTTTTT	CASDWLNEKLFF
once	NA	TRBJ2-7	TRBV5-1	TGCGCCAGCAGTACGGGACAATCCTACGAGCAGTACTTC	CASSTGQSYEQYF